This T cell receptor (beta chain) was recorded in a study of blood T cell repertoires in COVID-19. At the level of the study: From T cells, B-cell-depleted T cells, or PBMCs came the material, which was cDNA or gDNA.

Profiling relied on immunoSEQ multiplex PCR, and the TCRdb table lists in-frame clones only, not all of them. Among about 40,000 clones listed, over 80% were seen once. This clonotype originated in a man between 50 and 59 years old with active COVID-19. Specimen: peripheral blood.

The CDR3 is CASMGTGKVSNQPQHF. In nucleotides, the CDR3 is TGTGCCAGTATGGGGACAGGGAAGGTCAGCAATCAGCCCCAGCATTTT. The chain has TRBV19 and TRBJ1-5; 9 bases map to TRBD1. V was clipped by 7 bases and J by 1 base; unmatched bases: 8. Germline CDR1 is LNHDA and CDR2 is SQIVND (reference sequence). The CDR3 sequence is 16 residues long.